The TCR beta chain under discussion was sequenced for a study of naive CD8 T cells in extremely preterm neonates. Using immunoSEQ multiplex PCR, the repertoire was profiled, and TCRdb retains in-frame clones only, with some absent. Of several thousand clones detected, less than 98% appear once; the ten largest clones hold around 0.38%. This CDR3 is built from 16 residues. The ends were cut back, 4 bases at V and 4 bases at J, with 18 bases in the middle. Germline CDR1 and CDR2: SGDLS and YYNGEE. Healthy nonsmoking adults and healthy children aged roughly 16-60 months donated peripheral blood. Sequences were obtained from naive CD8+ T cells from blood. This chain connects TRBV9 to TRBJ1-3, with a possible D match to TRBD1 (6 bases). The sequence was collected from a human donor in good health. CDR3 amino acids: CASSSEREGVGNTIYF. The CDR3 DNA sequence: TGTGCCAGCAGCAGCGAACGGGAGGGGGTGGGAAACACCATATATTTT. The full variable domain, rest sourced from reference TRBV9 and TRBJ1-3, is DSGVTQTPKHLITATGQRVTLRCSPRSGDLSVYWYQQSLDQGLQFLIQYYNGEERAKGNILERFSAQQFPDLHSELNLSSLELGDSALYFCASSSEREGVGNTIYFGEGSWLTVV.